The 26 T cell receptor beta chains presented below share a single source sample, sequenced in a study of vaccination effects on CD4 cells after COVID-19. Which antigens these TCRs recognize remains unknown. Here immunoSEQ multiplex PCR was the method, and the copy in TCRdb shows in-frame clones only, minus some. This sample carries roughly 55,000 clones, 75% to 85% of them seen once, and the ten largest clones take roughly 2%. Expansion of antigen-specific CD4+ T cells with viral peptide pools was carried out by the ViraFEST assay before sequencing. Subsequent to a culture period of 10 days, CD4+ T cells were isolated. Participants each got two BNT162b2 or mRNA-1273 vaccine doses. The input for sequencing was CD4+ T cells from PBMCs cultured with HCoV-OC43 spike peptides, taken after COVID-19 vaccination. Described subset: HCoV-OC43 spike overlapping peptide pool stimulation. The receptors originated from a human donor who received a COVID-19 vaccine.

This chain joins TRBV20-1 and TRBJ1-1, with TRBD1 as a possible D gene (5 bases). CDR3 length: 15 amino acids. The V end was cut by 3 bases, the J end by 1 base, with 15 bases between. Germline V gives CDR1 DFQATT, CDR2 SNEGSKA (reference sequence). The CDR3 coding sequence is TGCAGTGCTAGTCATCGGGCAGGGCCGAACACTGAAGCTTTCTTT. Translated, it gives CSASHRAGPNTEAFF.

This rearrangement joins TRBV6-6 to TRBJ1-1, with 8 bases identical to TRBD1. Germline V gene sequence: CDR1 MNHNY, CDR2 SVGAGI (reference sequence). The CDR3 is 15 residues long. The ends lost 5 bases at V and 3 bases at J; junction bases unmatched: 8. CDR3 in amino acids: CASSDAGTGDTEAFF. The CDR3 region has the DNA TGTGCCAGCAGTGACGCCGGGACAGGAGACACTGAAGCTTTCTTT.

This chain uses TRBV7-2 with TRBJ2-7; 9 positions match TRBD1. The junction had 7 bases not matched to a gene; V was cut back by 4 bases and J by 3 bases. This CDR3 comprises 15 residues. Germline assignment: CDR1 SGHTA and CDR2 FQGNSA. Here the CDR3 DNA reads TGTGCCAGCAGCTGGGGACAGGGTCCAATCTACGAGCAGTACGTC. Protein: CASSWGQGPIYEQYV.

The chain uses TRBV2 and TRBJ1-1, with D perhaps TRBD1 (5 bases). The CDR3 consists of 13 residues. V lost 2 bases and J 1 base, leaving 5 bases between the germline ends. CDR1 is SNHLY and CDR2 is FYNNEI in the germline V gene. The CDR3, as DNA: TGTGCCAGCAGTGAACAGGGGAACACTGAAGCTTTCTTT. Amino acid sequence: CASSEQGNTEAFF. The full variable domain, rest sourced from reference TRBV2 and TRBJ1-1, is EPEVTQTPSHQVTQMGQEVILRCVPISNHLYFYWYRQILGQKVEFLVSFYNNEISEKSEIFDDQFSVERPDGSNFTLKIRSTKLEDSAMYFCASSEQGNTEAFFGQGTRLTVV.

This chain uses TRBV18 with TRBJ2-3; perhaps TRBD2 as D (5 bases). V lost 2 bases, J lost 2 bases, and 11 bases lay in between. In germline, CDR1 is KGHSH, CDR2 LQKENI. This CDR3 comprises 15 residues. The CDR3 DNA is TGTGCCAGCTCACCAGAGGGTACCTCCACAGATACGCAGTATTTT. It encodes CASSPEGTSTDTQYF.

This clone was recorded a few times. The CDR3 DNA sequence: TGTGCCAGCTCACCAAGGACAAGAGCGGACGACGTAGCTTTCTTT. Translating it yields CASSPRTRADDVAFF. This rearrangement joins TRBV18 to TRBJ1-1; D possibly corresponds to TRBD1 (5 bases). The CDR3 loop spans 15 amino acids. CDR1 is KGHSH and CDR2 is LQKENI in the germline V gene. V was trimmed by 2 bases and J by 10 bases, leaving 20 bases between them. Based on the CDR3 plus reference TRBV18 and TRBJ1-1, the full variable domain is NAGVMQNPRHLVRRRGQEARLRCSPMKGHSHVYWYRQLPEEGLKFMVYLQKENIIDESGMPKERFSAEFPKEGPSILRIQQVVRGDSAAYFCASSPRTRADDVAFFGQGTRLTVV.

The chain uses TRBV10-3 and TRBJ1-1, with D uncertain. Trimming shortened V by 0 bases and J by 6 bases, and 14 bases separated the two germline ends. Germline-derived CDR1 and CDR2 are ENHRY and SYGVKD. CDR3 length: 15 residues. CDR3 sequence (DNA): TGTGCCATCAGTGAGTCCGGCAGGTCTAACTCTGAAGCTTTCTTT. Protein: CAISESGRSNSEAFF.

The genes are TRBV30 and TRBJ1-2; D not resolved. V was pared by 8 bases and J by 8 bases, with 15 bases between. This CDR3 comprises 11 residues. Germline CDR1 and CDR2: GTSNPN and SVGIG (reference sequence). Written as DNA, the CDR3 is TGTGCCGAGACCAGGTCTAGCGGCTACACCTTC. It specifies CAETRSSGYTF.

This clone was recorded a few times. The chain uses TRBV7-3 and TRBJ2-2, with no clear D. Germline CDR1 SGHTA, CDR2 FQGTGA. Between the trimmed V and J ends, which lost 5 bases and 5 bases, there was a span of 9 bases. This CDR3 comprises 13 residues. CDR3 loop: CASSLGRTGELFF. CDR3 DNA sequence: TGTGCCAGCAGCCTCGGCCGAACCGGGGAGCTGTTTTTT.

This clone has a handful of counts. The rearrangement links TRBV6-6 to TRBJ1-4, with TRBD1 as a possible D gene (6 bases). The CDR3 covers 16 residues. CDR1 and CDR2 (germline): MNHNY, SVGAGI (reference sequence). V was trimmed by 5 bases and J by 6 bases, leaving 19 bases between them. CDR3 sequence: CASSQGNRDQYEKLFF. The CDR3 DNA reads TGTGCCAGCAGTCAAGGCAACAGGGATCAATATGAAAAACTGTTTTTT.

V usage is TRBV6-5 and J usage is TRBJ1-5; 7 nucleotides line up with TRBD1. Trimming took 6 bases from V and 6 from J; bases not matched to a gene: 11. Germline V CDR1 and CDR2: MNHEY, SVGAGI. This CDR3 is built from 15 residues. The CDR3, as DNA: TGTGCCAGCAGATTGGACAGGTTTGCGGGTCAGCCCCAGCATTTT. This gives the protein CASRLDRFAGQPQHF.

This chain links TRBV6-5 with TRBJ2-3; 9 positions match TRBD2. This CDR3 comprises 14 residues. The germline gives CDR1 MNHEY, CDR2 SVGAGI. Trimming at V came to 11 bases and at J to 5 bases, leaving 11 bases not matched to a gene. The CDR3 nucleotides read TGTGCCTCTATCCGCGGGGGGGCGGTAGATACGCAGTATTTT. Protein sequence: CASIRGGAVDTQYF.

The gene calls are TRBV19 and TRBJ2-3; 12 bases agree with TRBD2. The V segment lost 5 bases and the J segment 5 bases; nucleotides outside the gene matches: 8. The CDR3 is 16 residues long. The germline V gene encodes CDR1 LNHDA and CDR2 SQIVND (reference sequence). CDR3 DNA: TGTGCCAGTAGTCCAACGACTAGCGGGGGCTTAGATACGCAGTATTTT. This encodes CASSPTTSGGLDTQYF. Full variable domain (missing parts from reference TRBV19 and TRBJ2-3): DGGITQSPKYLFRKEGQNVTLSCEQNLNHDAMYWYRQDPGQGLRLIYYSQIVNDFQKGDIAEGYSVSREKKESFPLTVTSAQKNPTAFYLCASSPTTSGGLDTQYFGPGTRLTVL.

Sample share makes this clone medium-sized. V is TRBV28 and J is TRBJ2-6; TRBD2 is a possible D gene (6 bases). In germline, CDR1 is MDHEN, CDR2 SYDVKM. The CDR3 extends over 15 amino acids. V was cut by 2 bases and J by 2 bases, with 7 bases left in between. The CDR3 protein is CASSLAGTGANVLTF. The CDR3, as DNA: TGTGCCAGCAGTTTAGCGGGGACTGGGGCCAACGTCCTGACTTTC.

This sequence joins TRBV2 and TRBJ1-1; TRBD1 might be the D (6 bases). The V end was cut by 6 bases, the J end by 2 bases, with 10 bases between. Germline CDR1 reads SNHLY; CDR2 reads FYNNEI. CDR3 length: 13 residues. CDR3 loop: CASRPDSNTEAFF. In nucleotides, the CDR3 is TGTGCCAGCAGACCGGACAGTAACACTGAAGCTTTCTTT.

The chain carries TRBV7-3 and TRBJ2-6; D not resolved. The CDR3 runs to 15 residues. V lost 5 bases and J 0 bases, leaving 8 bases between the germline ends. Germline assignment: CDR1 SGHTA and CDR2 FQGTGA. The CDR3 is CASSPGFSGANVLTF. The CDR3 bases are TGTGCCAGCAGCCCCGGATTCTCTGGGGCCAACGTCCTGACTTTC.

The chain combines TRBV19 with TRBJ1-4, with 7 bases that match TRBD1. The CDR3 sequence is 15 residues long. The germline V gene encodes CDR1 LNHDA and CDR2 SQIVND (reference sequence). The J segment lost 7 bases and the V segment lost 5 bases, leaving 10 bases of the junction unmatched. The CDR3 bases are TGTGCCAGTAGTTTTCGGACAGGCGGGAGTGAAAAACTGTTTTTT. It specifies CASSFRTGGSEKLFF.

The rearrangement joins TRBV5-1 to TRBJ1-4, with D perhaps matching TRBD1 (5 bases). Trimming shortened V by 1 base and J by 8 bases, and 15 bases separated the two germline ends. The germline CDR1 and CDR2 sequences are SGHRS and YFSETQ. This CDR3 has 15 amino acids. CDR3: CASSLYQGREEKLFF. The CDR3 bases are TGCGCCAGCAGCTTGTATCAGGGACGAGAGGAAAAACTGTTTTTT. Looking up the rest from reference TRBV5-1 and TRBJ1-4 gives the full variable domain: KAGVTQTPRYLIKTRGQQVTLSCSPISGHRSVSWYQQTPGQGLQFLFEYFSETQRNKGNFPGRFSGRQFSNSRSEMNVSTLELGDSALYLCASSLYQGREEKLFFGSGTQLSVL.

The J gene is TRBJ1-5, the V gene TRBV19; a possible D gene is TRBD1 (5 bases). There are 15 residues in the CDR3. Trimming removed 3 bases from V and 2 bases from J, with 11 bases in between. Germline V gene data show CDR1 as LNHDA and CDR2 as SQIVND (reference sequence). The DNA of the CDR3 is TGTGCCAGTAGTATGTGGGGGAGGGGCAATCAGCCCCAGCATTTT. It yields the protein CASSMWGRGNQPQHF.

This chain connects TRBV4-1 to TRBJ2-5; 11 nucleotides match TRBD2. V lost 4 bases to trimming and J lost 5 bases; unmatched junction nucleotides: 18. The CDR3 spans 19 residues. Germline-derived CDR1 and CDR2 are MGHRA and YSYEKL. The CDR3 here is CASSPLSQASGGTGETQYF. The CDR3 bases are TGCGCCAGCAGCCCATTGAGTCAGGCTAGCGGGGGGACCGGGGAGACCCAGTACTTC.

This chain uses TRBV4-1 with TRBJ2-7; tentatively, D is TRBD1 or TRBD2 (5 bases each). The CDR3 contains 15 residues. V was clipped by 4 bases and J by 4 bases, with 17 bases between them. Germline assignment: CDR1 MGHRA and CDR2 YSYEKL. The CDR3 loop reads CASSRGRDDSYEQYV. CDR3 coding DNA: TGCGCCAGCAGCCGTGGCCGGGACGACTCGTACGAGCAGTACGTC.

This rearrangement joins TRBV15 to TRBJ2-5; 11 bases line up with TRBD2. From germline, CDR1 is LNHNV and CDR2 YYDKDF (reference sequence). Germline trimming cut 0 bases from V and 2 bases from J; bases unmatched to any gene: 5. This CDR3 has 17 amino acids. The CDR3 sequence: CATSRDSSGGLQETQYF. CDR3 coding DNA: TGTGCCACCAGCAGAGATTCTAGCGGGGGGCTTCAAGAGACCCAGTACTTC.

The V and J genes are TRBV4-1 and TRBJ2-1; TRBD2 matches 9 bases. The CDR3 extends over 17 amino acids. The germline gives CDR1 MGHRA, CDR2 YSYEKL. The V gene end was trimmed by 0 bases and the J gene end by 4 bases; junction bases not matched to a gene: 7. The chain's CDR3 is CASSQEKELAGYNEQFF. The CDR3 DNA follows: TGCGCCAGCAGCCAAGAGAAAGAACTAGCGGGTTACAATGAGCAGTTCTTC.

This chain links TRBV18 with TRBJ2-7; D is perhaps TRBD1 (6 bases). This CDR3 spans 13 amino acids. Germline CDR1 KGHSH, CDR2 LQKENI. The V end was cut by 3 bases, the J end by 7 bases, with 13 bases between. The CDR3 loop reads CASSPGATREQYV. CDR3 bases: TGTGCCAGCTCACCGGGGGCGACGAGGGAGCAGTACGTC.

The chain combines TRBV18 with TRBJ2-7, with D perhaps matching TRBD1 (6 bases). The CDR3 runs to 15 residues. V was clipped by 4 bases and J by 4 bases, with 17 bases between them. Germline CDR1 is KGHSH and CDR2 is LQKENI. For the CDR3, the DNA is TGTGCCAGCTCACAGACCAGACAGGAAATATACGAGCAGTACGTC. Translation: CASSQTRQEIYEQYV.

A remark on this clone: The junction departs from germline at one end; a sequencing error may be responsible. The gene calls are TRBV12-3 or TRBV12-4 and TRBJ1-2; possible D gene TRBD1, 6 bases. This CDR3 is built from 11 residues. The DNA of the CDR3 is TGTGCCAGCAGTGTCAGGGGCCCCGGGCGCTTC. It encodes CASSVRGPGRF.